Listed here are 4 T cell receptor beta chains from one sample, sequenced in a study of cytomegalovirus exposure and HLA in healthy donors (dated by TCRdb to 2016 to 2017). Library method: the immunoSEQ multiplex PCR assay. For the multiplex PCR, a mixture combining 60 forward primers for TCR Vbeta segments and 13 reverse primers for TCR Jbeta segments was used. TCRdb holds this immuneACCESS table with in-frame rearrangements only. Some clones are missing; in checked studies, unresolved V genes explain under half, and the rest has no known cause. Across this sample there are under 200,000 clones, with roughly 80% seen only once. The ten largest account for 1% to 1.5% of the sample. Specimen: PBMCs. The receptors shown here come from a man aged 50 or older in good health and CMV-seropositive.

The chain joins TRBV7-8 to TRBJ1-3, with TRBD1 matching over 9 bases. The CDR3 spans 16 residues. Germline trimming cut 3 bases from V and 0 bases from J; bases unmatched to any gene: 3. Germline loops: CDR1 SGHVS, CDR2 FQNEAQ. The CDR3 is CASSLGTGFSGNTIYF. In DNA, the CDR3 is TGTGCCAGCAGCTTGGGGACAGGGTTCTCTGGAAACACCATATATTTT.

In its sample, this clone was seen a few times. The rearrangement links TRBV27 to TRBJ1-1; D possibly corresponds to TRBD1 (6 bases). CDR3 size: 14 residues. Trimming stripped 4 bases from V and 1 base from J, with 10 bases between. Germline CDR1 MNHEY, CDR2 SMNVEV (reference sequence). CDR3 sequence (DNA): TGTGCCAGCAGTTGGGGGCAGAAGAACACTGAAGCTTTCTTT. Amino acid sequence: CASSWGQKNTEAFF.

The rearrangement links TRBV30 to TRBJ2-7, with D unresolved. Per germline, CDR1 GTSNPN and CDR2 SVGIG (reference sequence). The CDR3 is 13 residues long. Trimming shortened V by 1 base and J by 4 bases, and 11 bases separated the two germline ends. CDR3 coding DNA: TGTGCCTGGAGTGGCTGGGCGCCGTACGAGCAGTACTTC. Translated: CAWSGWAPYEQYF.

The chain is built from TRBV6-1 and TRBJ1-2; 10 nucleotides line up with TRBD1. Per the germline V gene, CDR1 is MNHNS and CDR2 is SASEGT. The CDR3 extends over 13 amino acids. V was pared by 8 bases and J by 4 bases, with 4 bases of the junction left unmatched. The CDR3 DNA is TGTGCCAGCCCCGGGACAGGGGCCTATGGCTACACCTTC. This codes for CASPGTGAYGYTF.